This T cell receptor (beta chain) was identified during a study of blood T cell repertoires in COVID-19. This clone was picked up a small number of times. The CDR3 runs to 12 residues. The ends were cut back, 5 bases at V and 6 bases at J, with 8 bases in the middle. Seattle researchers signed up patients amid active infection and tracked them longitudinally. Here immunoSEQ multiplex PCR was the method, and the copy in TCRdb shows in-frame clones only, minus some. The repertoire holds around 360,000 clones, with 80% to 90% as singletons. Sequencing was done on a sample of peripheral blood. The receptor was isolated from a woman aged 25 to 45 with COVID-19, enrolled during active disease. The chain is built from TRBV12-3 or TRBV12-4 and TRBJ1-5; D uncertain. CDR3 sequence (DNA): TGTGCCAGCAGTCCTATGAGTCAGCCCCAGCATTTT. Its translation is CASSPMSQPQHF.